The rows below give T cell receptor beta chains drawn from one sample of a study of tumor and adjacent non-tumor tissue in lung cancer. TCRdb called the multiplex PCR reads again in MiXCR, with one record for every CDR3 protein. In the table there are tens of thousands of distinct CDR3 sequences, 61% of which are singletons. The material sequenced was distant non-tumor lung tissue. Receptors originate from an older man with non-small cell lung cancer. Each CDR3 is given with its conserved first and last residue. D genes are given only for firm matches. Clone size is shown for a subset of rows, as once, few, many or a class of expanded clone.

clone_size j_call v_call d_call cdr3_aa cdr3_nt
many TRBJ2-1 TRBV12-3/TRBV12-4 - CASKGGGPGGEQFF TGTGCCAGCAAGGGCGGCGGGCCCGGGGGTGAGCAGTTCTTC
- TRBJ1-2 TRBV2 - CASTTRMGNYGYTF TGTGCCAGCACGACCCGAATGGGGAACTATGGCTACACCTTC
- TRBJ1-2 TRBV4-1 - CTSSQGVGYTF TGCACCAGCAGCCAAGGGGTGGGCTATACCTTC
- TRBJ2-4 TRBV29-1 TRBD1 CRVADRGAKNIQYF TGCAGGGTTGCGGACAGGGGTGCCAAGAACATTCAGTACTTC
many TRBJ2-3 TRBV6-1 - CASSVNLGTTGTDTQYF TGTGCCAGCAGTGTAAACCTGGGGACAACCGGGACAGATACGCAGTATTTT
- TRBJ2-3 TRBV12-3/TRBV12-4 TRBD1 CVSSPSGGSQPQYF TGTGTCAGCAGCCCGTCAGGGGGCAGTCAGCCCCAGTATTTT
- TRBJ2-5 TRBV6-1 - CASSESPRYQETQYF TGTGCCAGCAGTGAATCGCCCAGATACCAAGAGACTCAGTACTTC
- TRBJ2-2 TRBV7-9 - CASSSFRTAGVLFF TGTGCCAGCAGCTCATTCAGAACGGCCGGGGTACTGTTTTTT
few TRBJ2-7 TRBV7-8 TRBD2 CASSLAAGRAYEQYF TGTGCCAGCAGCTTAGCAGCGGGAAGGGCCTACGAGCAGTACTTC
- TRBJ1-2 TRBV12-3/TRBV12-4 - CASSLTTIFNYDYTF TGTGCCAGCAGTTTGACCACCATCTTTAACTATGACTACACCTTC
- TRBJ1-6 TRBV15 - CATSRDSKWGSPLHF TGTGCCACCAGCAGAGATTCAAAATGGGGTTCACCCCTCCACTTT
- TRBJ1-1 TRBV6-5 - CASTLEGDGRYTEAFF TGTGCCAGCACTCTGGAAGGAGATGGGCGCTACACTGAAGCTTTCTTT
many TRBJ1-2 TRBV12-3/TRBV12-4 - CASSGRRGYGYTF TGTGCCAGCAGTGGAAGACGCGGCTATGGCTACACCTTC
few TRBJ2-7 TRBV29-1 - CSVEDRQGSLYEQHF TGCAGCGTTGAAGATCGCCAGGGATCGTTGTACGAGCAGCACTTC
- TRBJ1-5 TRBV12-3/TRBV12-4 - CASSLSRSGNKPQHF TGTGCCAGCAGTTTGAGCAGGTCGGGCAATAAGCCCCAGCATTTT
few TRBJ1-1 TRBV15 - CATSSDTGFAEAFF TGTGCCACCAGCAGCGATACAGGGTTCGCTGAAGCTTTCTTT
many TRBJ2-7 TRBV4-1 - CASSQDWVGALEQYF TGCGCCAGCAGCCAAGATTGGGTAGGGGCCCTGGAGCAGTACTTC
- TRBJ2-7 TRBV5-1 - CASSLDFVGAVNEQYF TGCGCCAGCAGCTTGGATTTTGTAGGGGCGGTCAACGAGCAGTACTTC